Sequencing of this T cell receptor beta chain was carried out in a study of coeliac disease (dated by TCRdb to about 2022). Regarding the study in general: Each coeliac patient was placed into one of three groups: newly diagnosed active disease, refractory coeliac disease type I, or disease controlled by a gluten-free diet. Refractory coeliac disease type I was defined by the absence of response to a gluten-free diet for more than 12 months, together with immunophenotypically normal intraepithelial cells. Because high-resolution HLA typing was not available, biased TRBV7-2 usage was queried as a proof of principle. The study applied next-generation sequencing of rearranged TRB and TRG CDR3 regions to small intestinal lymphocyte fractions from coeliac and non-coeliac patients. The study was aimed at characterising TR repertoires of small intestinal T cells in active, refractory type I and gluten-free-diet-treated coeliac disease. A total of approximately 30 patients were included in the full study, of whom some 22 had serologically confirmed coeliac disease and 8 were controls with non-small intestinal disorders. TRB sequencing succeeded for samples from around 27 subjects, including 24 paired bulk unsorted intraepithelial and lamina propria cell samples. Overall results and qualifications from the work: Compared with controls, active coeliac intraepithelial and lamina propria samples had TRB and TRG repertoires of lower clonality, which suggests that diverse T cells were recruited. For the most part, TRB repertoires were private, with most amino acid sequences found in only one sample, and V-gene usage showed no significant difference across disease groups. In the authors' view, the approach was unsuitable for unbiased detection of gliadin-specific T cells, since gliadin-specific T cells are scarce and rarely shared between patients. High-purity fractions were not obtained when intraepithelial cells were separated from lamina propria cells, so cross-contamination between compartments was possible.

Aliquots of some 520,000 cells were frozen in DMSO/FBS in liquid nitrogen, and a single aliquot per fraction was used for sequencing. Every one of the 30 study patients had an endoscopy and a small intestinal biopsy. Intraepithelial cells were released by stirring biopsies for one hour at 37°C in RPMI containing EGTA, MgCl2 and 1% FBS. Genomic DNA was extracted from frozen unsorted cell fractions with the Qiagen DNeasy blood extraction kit. Comment on this clone: There is no known antigen for this receptor. Base qualities were left out, and no much larger clone turns up one base away.

Library generation was performed with the immunoSEQ multiplex PCR assay. In a multiplexed PCR, the TR loci were amplified; reverse primers were designed against J gene segments, whereas forward primers were designed against V gene segments. The Illumina HiSeq System was used to sequence the amplified CDR3 regions. The source study handled its data this way. Closely related reads were merged with a nearest-neighbour algorithm so that PCR and sequencing errors were removed and data were collapsed into unique sequences. Repertoires were summarised in terms of clonality and T cell density, with T cell density defined as TR molecules per amount of genomic DNA input. CDR3 amino acid sequences present in at least 80% of unsorted samples were defined as public TRs and were then tested for differential abundance between coeliac and control samples. Differences in clonality and density between disease groups were tested by Kruskal-Wallis tests, followed by Dunn post-tests. TCRdb took this table from immuneACCESS and kept in-frame rearrangements with V and J called. Such tables lack part of the clones; where checked against another copy, unresolved V genes explain under half of the gap, and the rest is unexplained. V, J and clone size are those of that table, while D and trimming were read from the DNA. Counted in this sample were more than 7,500 clones; less than 75% of them appeared once. Around 10% of the sample lies in the top ten.

Its CDR3 holds 12 amino acids, cysteine through phenylalanine. The DNA shown is the 36-base CDR3, in frame from base 1. V was cut back by 5 bases and J by 5 bases, leaving a gap of 8 bases between them. Per the germline V gene, MDHEN is the CDR1 and SYDVKM is the CDR2. The chain uses TRBV28 and TRBJ2-3; the D gene cannot be named for sure. Material for sequencing was intraepithelial lymphocytes from the gut. The intended sense of this specimen's cell subset or site label: intraepithelial cell (IEC) fraction of small intestinal biopsy. The origin of this receptor is an older woman with celiac disease. The nucleotide sequence is given as TGTGCCAGCAGTACCCGCAGAGATACGCAGTATTTT. Translated, this gives CASSTRRDTQYF.